Listed below are T cell receptor beta chains from one sample, sequenced in a study of CD8+ T cells in alopecia areata. The data were produced by immunoSEQ multiplex PCR, yet TCRdb's version contains in-frame clones alone and is incomplete. This sample carries about 64,000 clones, about 40% of them seen once, and the ten largest clones take about 51%. Sequenced sample: NKG2D-low CD8+ T cells sorted from blood. These receptor sequences come from a human donor with alopecia areata. The CDR3 runs from the conserved cysteine through the conserved F or W. D genes are given only for firm matches. Clone size is given for some rows only: seen once, a few or many times, or a class if the clone is expanded.

few	-	TRBV14	TRBJ2-7	CASSQEWSPGNSYEQYF	TGTGCCAGCAGCCAAGAGTGGAGTCCGGGGAACTCCTACGAGCAGTACTTC
-	TRBD1	TRBV29-1	TRBJ1-2	CSVEGTGEGYTF	TGCAGCGTTGAAGGGACAGGGGAGGGCTACACCTTC
few	-	TRBV5-4	TRBJ1-1	CASSSYTEAFF	TGTGCCAGCAGCTCATACACTGAAGCTTTCTTT
-	TRBD2	TRBV7-8	TRBJ2-7	CASSPRTSPYEQYF	TGTGCCAGCAGCCCGCGGACTAGCCCCTACGAGCAGTACTTC
-	-	TRBV5-1	TRBJ2-7	CASSFDRPYEQYF	TGCGCCAGCAGCTTCGACAGACCCTACGAGCAGTACTTC
-	TRBD2	TRBV7-6	TRBJ2-3	CASSIGLAGGTNTQYF	TGTGCCAGCAGCATCGGACTAGCGGGGGGCACAAATACGCAGTATTTT
-	-	TRBV20-1	TRBJ1-2	CSARALDGYTF	TGCAGTGCTAGAGCGTTGGATGGCTACACCTTC
-	-	TRBV7-9	TRBJ1-1	CASSIESTEAFF	TGTGCCAGCAGCATTGAGAGCACTGAAGCTTTCTTT
few	-	TRBV27	TRBJ2-7	CASASSYEQYF	TGTGCCAGCGCCAGCTCCTACGAGCAGTACTTC
-	-	TRBV7-9	TRBJ2-7	CASSIGYEQYF	TGTGCCAGCAGTATCGGCTACGAGCAGTACTTC
-	-	TRBV5-4	TRBJ2-1	CASSFSNYNEQFF	TGTGCCAGCAGCTTTAGTAATTACAATGAGCAGTTCTTC
once	-	TRBV4-3	TRBJ2-7	CAGSQGRGSSYEQYF	TGCGCCGGCAGCCAAGGGCGGGGCAGCTCCTACGAGCAGTACTTC
-	-	TRBV5-1	TRBJ2-7	CASRIRQARDYEQYF	TGCGCCAGCAGGATCCGACAGGCGAGGGACTACGAGCAGTACTTC
few	-	TRBV7-9	TRBJ2-7	CASSKDTDREQYF	TGTGCCAGCAGCAAGGACACTGATAGGGAGCAGTACTTC
-	TRBD2	TRBV29-1	TRBJ2-7	CSVQSGGRSYEQYF	TGCAGCGTGCAGTCGGGAGGCCGGTCCTACGAGCAGTACTTC
-	TRBD2	TRBV5-1	TRBJ2-7	CASTPTRAGDYEQYF	TGCGCCAGCACCCCAACCAGGGCGGGGGACTACGAGCAGTACTTC
few	-	TRBV7-9	TRBJ2-7	CASSLVVGVEQYF	TGTGCCAGCAGCTTAGTCGTGGGAGTCGAGCAGTACTTC
-	-	TRBV29-1	TRBJ1-2	CSVENEQGGYTF	TGCAGCGTTGAAAATGAACAGGGAGGCTACACCTTC
-	-	TRBV23-1	TRBJ2-1	CASSQSFGVSYNEQFF	TGCGCCAGCAGTCAATCGTTTGGCGTATCCTACAATGAGCAGTTCTTC
-	-	TRBV2	TRBJ2-7	CASRGDSLRYEQYF	TGTGCCAGCCGGGGGGACAGCCTGCGATACGAGCAGTACTTC
-	TRBD1	TRBV13	TRBJ2-5	CASSNTDREETQYF	TGTGCCAGCAGCAACACGGACAGGGAAGAGACCCAGTACTTC
-	TRBD1	TRBV29-1	TRBJ1-3	CSVTDRFGNTIYF	TGCAGCGTTACGGACAGGTTTGGAAACACCATATATTTT
-	TRBD2	TRBV5-5	TRBJ2-7	CASSFFLSGIYEQYF	TGTGCCAGCAGCTTTTTTCTTAGCGGGATCTACGAGCAGTACTTC
-	-	TRBV9	TRBJ2-2	CASSVTTGELFF	TGTGCCAGCAGCGTAACAACCGGGGAGCTGTTTTTT
few	-	TRBV5-1	TRBJ2-7	CASSWAGDEQYF	TGCGCCAGCAGCTGGGCCGGGGACGAGCAGTACTTC
once	-	TRBV7-9	TRBJ2-7	CASSLSGAGYEQYF	TGTGCCAGCAGCTTATCGGGCGCGGGGTACGAGCAGTACTTC
few	-	TRBV29-1	TRBJ1-4	CSVEFSPSSEKLFF	TGCAGCGTTGAATTTTCCCCAAGCAGTGAAAAACTGTTTTTT
few	-	TRBV7-9	TRBJ2-7	CASGARTYEQYF	TGTGCCAGCGGGGCCCGGACCTACGAGCAGTACTTC
-	-	TRBV5-1	TRBJ2-3	CASSLKPTGPDTQYF	TGCGCCAGCAGCTTAAAGCCCACCGGCCCAGATACGCAGTATTTT
-	-	TRBV7-3	TRBJ2-6	CASSPVVGSGANVLTF	TGTGCCAGCAGCCCGGTAGTCGGATCTGGGGCCAACGTCCTGACTTTC
-	-	TRBV29-1	TRBJ2-1	CSVHRDGGFPNEQFF	TGCAGCGTCCATAGGGACGGCGGGTTCCCAAATGAGCAGTTCTTC
-	TRBD2	TRBV7-2	TRBJ2-5	CASSLEAGGGETQYF	TGTGCCAGCAGCTTAGAGGCGGGGGGCGGGGAGACCCAGTACTTC
-	-	TRBV29-1	TRBJ2-7	CSVYSSYEQYF	TGCAGCGTGTACTCCAGCTACGAGCAGTACTTC
-	-	TRBV2	TRBJ1-2	CASTEIVRYGYTF	TGTGCCAGCACTGAGATAGTACGCTATGGCTACACCTTC
few	TRBD1	TRBV29-1	TRBJ1-2	CSVTTRDRAPFTF	TGCAGCGTCACTACCCGGGACAGGGCCCCTTTTACCTTC
few	-	TRBV7-9	TRBJ2-7	CASSLAAYEQYF	TGTGCCAGCAGCTTAGCGGCCTACGAGCAGTACTTC
-	-	TRBV7-9	TRBJ1-1	CASETGMNTEAFF	TGTGCCAGCGAAACAGGAATGAACACTGAAGCTTTCTTT
-	-	TRBV29-1	TRBJ2-1	CSVASSRRRTRYQYNEQFF	TGCAGCGTCGCCTCCTCGAGACGCCGAACCCGTTACCAATACAATGAGCAGTTCTTC
-	-	TRBV29-1	TRBJ2-5	CSARRAYGLSMGETQYF	TGCAGCGCCCGAAGGGCGTACGGTCTATCTATGGGGGAGACCCAGTACTTC
few	-	TRBV15	TRBJ2-1	CATSIRGTPNNEQFF	TGTGCCACCAGCATAAGAGGGACCCCCAACAATGAGCAGTTCTTC
-	-	TRBV7-9	TRBJ2-7	CASSGGSYEQYF	TGTGCCAGCAGCGGGGGGTCCTACGAGCAGTACTTC
-	-	TRBV5-1	TRBJ2-7	CASSLAGTYYEQYF	TGCGCCAGCAGCTTGGCCGGGACGTACTACGAGCAGTACTTC
-	TRBD2	TRBV7-2	TRBJ2-1	CASSPATSGTTYNEQFF	TGTGCCAGCAGCCCAGCGACTAGCGGGACGACCTACAATGAGCAGTTCTTC
few	TRBD1	TRBV10-3	TRBJ2-3	CAISGDRDWEDTQYF	TGTGCCATCAGTGGAGACAGGGATTGGGAAGATACGCAGTATTTT
-	-	TRBV9	TRBJ2-1	CASSVEEGPRLGNEQFF	TGTGCCAGCAGCGTAGAGGAGGGGCCCCGCCTCGGTAATGAGCAGTTCTTC
few	-	TRBV7-9	TRBJ2-1	CASSPRGGGHNEQFF	TGTGCCAGCAGCCCACGAGGGGGGGGGCACAATGAGCAGTTCTTC
-	-	TRBV20-1	TRBJ2-3	CSARTGDTQYF	TGCAGTGCCAGAACCGGAGATACGCAGTATTTT
-	TRBD2	TRBV6-6	TRBJ2-3	CANIAGVAPDTQYF	TGTGCCAACATAGCGGGAGTAGCGCCAGATACGCAGTATTTT
-	-	TRBV6-6	TRBJ2-7	CASSSGGESSYEQYF	TGTGCCAGCAGTTCGGGGGGCGAGAGCTCCTACGAGCAGTACTTC
few	-	TRBV7-9	TRBJ2-3	CASSSKRDSDTQYF	TGTGCCAGCAGCTCCAAGAGGGATTCGGATACGCAGTATTTT
few	TRBD1	TRBV29-1	TRBJ1-2	CSVDFGTGDGYTF	TGCAGCGTTGACTTCGGGACAGGGGATGGCTACACCTTC
few	TRBD2	TRBV7-8	TRBJ2-7	CASSLPRGLANEQYF	TGTGCCAGCAGCTTACCCCGGGGACTAGCCAACGAGCAGTACTTC
-	-	TRBV7-8	TRBJ2-7	CASSLADPSYEQYF	TGTGCCAGCAGCTTAGCGGACCCCTCCTACGAGCAGTACTTC
few	-	TRBV7-8	TRBJ1-1	CASSLGGGRAFF	TGTGCCAGCAGCTTAGGAGGCGGCAGAGCTTTCTTT
few	-	TRBV5-6	TRBJ2-7	CASSLDRAYEQYF	TGTGCCAGCAGCTTGGACAGGGCATACGAGCAGTACTTC
few	-	TRBV13	TRBJ2-3	CASSPQPLAGIDTQYF	TGTGCCAGCAGCCCCCAACCCCTAGCAGGGATAGATACGCAGTATTTT